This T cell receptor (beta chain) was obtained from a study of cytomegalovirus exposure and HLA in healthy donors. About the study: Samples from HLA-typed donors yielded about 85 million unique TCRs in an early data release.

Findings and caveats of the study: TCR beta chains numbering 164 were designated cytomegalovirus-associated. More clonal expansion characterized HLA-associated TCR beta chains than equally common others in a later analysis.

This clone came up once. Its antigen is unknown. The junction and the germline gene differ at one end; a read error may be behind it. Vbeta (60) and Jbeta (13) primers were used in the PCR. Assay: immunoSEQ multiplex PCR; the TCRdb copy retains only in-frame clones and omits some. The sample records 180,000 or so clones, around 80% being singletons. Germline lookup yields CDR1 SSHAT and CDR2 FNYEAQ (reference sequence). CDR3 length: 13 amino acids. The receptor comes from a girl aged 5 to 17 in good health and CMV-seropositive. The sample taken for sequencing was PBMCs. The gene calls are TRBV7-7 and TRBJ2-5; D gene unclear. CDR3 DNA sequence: TGTGCTAGCAGCTTGTTTTTCCTTGAGACCCAGTACTTC. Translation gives CASSLFFLETQYF.